What follows are 10 T cell receptor beta chains derived from one specimen sequenced in a study of shared clonotypes between healthy human individuals. Sequencing used immunoSEQ multiplex PCR; TCRdb keeps in-frame clones, though not all of them. This table holds some 1.4 million clones, 95% to 97% found once. The material sequenced was naive CD4+ T cells sorted from blood. Subset given: CD45RA+ positively selected. The receptors were gathered from a man aged 25 to 40 in good health.

The chain employs TRBV29-1 and TRBJ2-5; possibly TRBD1 for D (6 bases). Germline CDR1 reads SQVTM; CDR2 reads ANQGSEA. V shed 3 bases and J shed 2 bases, with 10 bases lying between them. The CDR3 is made up of 13 amino acids. CDR3 amino acids: CSVDRTVQETQYF. CDR3 coding DNA: TGCAGCGTTGACAGGACAGTACAAGAGACCCAGTACTTC.

The rearrangement links TRBV18 to TRBJ2-7; 13 positions match TRBD2. The ends lost 8 bases at V and 1 base at J; junction bases unmatched: 5. The CDR3 contains 15 residues. Germline V CDR1 and CDR2: KGHSH, LQKENI. CDR3 protein: CASQGTSGTSYEQYF. CDR3 DNA: TGTGCCAGCCAAGGGACTAGCGGGACATCCTACGAGCAGTACTTC.

This clone was observed once. The chain carries TRBV7-2 and TRBJ2-7, with a tentative D call TRBD1 (6 bases). CDR1 and CDR2 (germline): SGHTA, FQGNSA. The V end lost 5 bases, the J end lost 6 bases, and 20 bases lay between the germline ends. There are 15 residues in the CDR3. The CDR3 DNA reads TGTGCCAGCAGCCGCTATTCCAGGGGTGGTGGCGAGCAGTACTTC. It is translated as CASSRYSRGGGEQYF.

V gene TRBV19 combines with J gene TRBJ1-5, with D possibly being TRBD1 (6 bases). The CDR3 consists of 15 residues. Germline V gene sequence: CDR1 LNHDA, CDR2 SQIVND (reference sequence). V was cut by 6 bases and J by 5 bases, with 17 bases left in between. The DNA of the CDR3 is TGTGCCAGTAGCACACGGGGGCGCTTAGATCAGCCCCAGCATTTT. As protein: CASSTRGRLDQPQHF.

V is TRBV29-1 and J is TRBJ2-5, with D uncertain. V dropped 6 bases and J dropped 4 bases, with 15 bases sitting between them. Per the germline V gene, CDR1 is SQVTM and CDR2 is ANQGSEA. The CDR3 covers 13 residues. CDR3 coding DNA: TGCAGCGTCCTCGGTGAATCTTTAGAGACCCAGTACTTC. Translated: CSVLGESLETQYF.

The rearrangement joins TRBV6-5 to TRBJ2-7; 12 nucleotides line up with TRBD2. Germline-derived CDR1 and CDR2 are MNHEY and SVGAGI. The ends lost 6 bases at V and 4 bases at J; junction bases unmatched: 4. The CDR3 consists of 14 residues. The CDR3 loop reads CASRTGLAGYEQYF. The CDR3 nucleotides read TGTGCCAGCAGAACGGGACTAGCGGGTTACGAGCAGTACTTC.

The genes are TRBV7-2 and TRBJ2-1, with 12 bases matching TRBD2. Germline CDR1 is SGHTA and CDR2 is FQGNSA. The CDR3 spans 19 residues. V was pared by 8 bases and J by 0 bases, with 14 bases of the junction left unmatched. CDR3 nucleotides: TGTGCCAGCGGTTCTCCACGGACTAGCGGGAAAAGCTCCTACAATGAGCAGTTCTTC. Protein product: CASGSPRTSGKSSYNEQFF.

The chain carries TRBV5-4 and TRBJ1-2; perhaps TRBD1 as D (5 bases). The CDR3 consists of 16 residues. V was shortened by 0 bases and J by 3 bases, with 15 bases between the two germline ends. The germline CDR1 and CDR2 sequences are SGHNT and YYREEE (reference sequence). The CDR3, as DNA: TGTGCCAGCAGCTTGGACCCACTGACAGCTTACTATGGCTACACCTTC. It encodes CASSLDPLTAYYGYTF.

V is TRBV11-3 and J is TRBJ2-3, with TRBD2 matching over 9 bases. Looked up from germline, CDR1 is SGHNT and CDR2 is YENEEA. This CDR3 region has 18 residues. The V and J ends lost 1 base and 5 bases, in that order; junction bases with no gene match: 13. CDR3 protein: CASSLGAVAGGPGDTQYF. Written as DNA, the CDR3 is TGTGCCAGCAGCTTAGGGGCCGTTGCGGGAGGGCCTGGAGATACGCAGTATTTT. The full variable domain, with the rest looked up from reference TRBV11-3 and TRBJ2-3, is EAGVVQSPRYKIIEKKQPVAFWCNPISGHNTLYWYLQNLGQGPELLIRYENEEAVDDSQLPKDRFSAERLKGVDSTLKIQPAELGDSAVYLCASSLGAVAGGPGDTQYFGPGTRLTVL.

The chain joins TRBV2 to TRBJ2-7, with D tentatively TRBD1 (5 bases). The V gene lost 6 bases and the J gene lost 5 bases, with 11 bases spanning the gap. This CDR3 has 12 amino acids. CDR1 is SNHLY and CDR2 is FYNNEI in the germline V gene. The CDR3 bases are TGTGCCAGCAGACCGGACATCGACGAGCAGTACTTC. This sequence encodes CASRPDIDEQYF.